These 14 T cell receptor beta chains originate from one sample sequenced in a study of shared clonotypes between healthy human individuals. Clones were read by immunoSEQ multiplex PCR, and TCRdb kept only the in-frame ones, dropping some. This table holds 2 million to 2.5 million clones, approximately 90% found once. Specimen: naive CD4+ T cells from PBMCs. Subset in this sample: CD45RA+ positively selected. The receptors were gathered from a man aged 18 to 29 in good health. Some clones in this sample may be carry-over from other donors' samples.

This clone has a single count. This chain joins TRBV25-1 and TRBJ1-2; a weak D match, TRBD1 (5 bases). V gave up 3 bases and J gave up 6 bases, with 11 bases separating them. Germline CDR1 MGHDK, CDR2 SYGVNS. This CDR3 region has 13 residues. In DNA, the CDR3 is TGTGCCAGCAGTGATTGGGTCAGGGATGGCTACACCTTC. Protein sequence: CASSDWVRDGYTF.

The gene calls are TRBV11-2 and TRBJ2-3; a weak D match, TRBD1 (5 bases). The CDR3 sequence is 14 residues long. Germline loops: CDR1 SGHAT, CDR2 FQNNGV. V dropped 3 bases and J dropped 0 bases, with 7 bases sitting between them. CDR3 amino acids: CASSLTDSTDTQYF. The CDR3 region has the DNA TGTGCCAGCAGCTTGACAGACAGCACAGATACGCAGTATTTT.

This chain links TRBV2 with TRBJ2-3; the D gene is possibly TRBD2 (6 bases). CDR1 and CDR2 (germline): SNHLY, FYNNEI. The V and J ends lost 6 bases and 13 bases respectively, with 20 bases between them. CDR3 size: 13 residues. The chain's CDR3 is CASRKEGTFGKYF. CDR3 sequence (DNA): TGTGCCAGCAGAAAGGAGGGGACTTTTGGCAAGTATTTT.

This chain uses TRBV7-2 with TRBJ1-1; no reliable D call. The CDR3 is 13 residues long. V lost 2 bases, J lost 6 bases, and 10 bases lay in between. Germline assignment: CDR1 SGHTA and CDR2 FQGNSA. CDR3 residues: CASSLFMGPEAFF. In DNA form, the CDR3 reads TGTGCCAGCAGCTTATTTATGGGCCCTGAAGCTTTCTTT.

The chain uses TRBV19 and TRBJ2-1; tentative D call: TRBD2 (7 bases). CDR1 is LNHDA and CDR2 is SQIVND in the germline V gene (reference sequence). CDR3 length equals 18 residues. V gave up 0 bases and J gave up 4 bases, with 19 bases separating them. The CDR3 loop is CASSIDRRGLADYNEQFF. For the CDR3, the DNA is TGTGCCAGTAGTATAGATCGCCGGGGGCTAGCGGATTACAATGAGCAGTTCTTC.

This clone was picked up one time. The rearrangement joins TRBV5-3 to TRBJ1-4; the D is unclear. Being an ORF, TRBV5-3 has a function that is uncertain. CDR3 length: 11 amino acids. The V end lost 2 bases, the J end lost 8 bases, and 4 bases lay between the germline ends. The CDR3 loop reads CARSFGEKLFF. The DNA of the CDR3 is TGTGCCAGAAGCTTCGGGGAAAAACTGTTTTTT.

This chain uses TRBV29-1 with TRBJ1-2, with D possibly TRBD1 on 6 matching bases. The CDR3 length is 17 residues. Germline V lookup: CDR1 SQVTM, CDR2 ANQGSEA. V was pared by 0 bases and J by 1 base, with 18 bases between. The DNA for the CDR3 is TGCAGCGTTGAAGAGGGGCTTGGACAGAAATTTAACTATGGCTACACCTTC. Translated: CSVEEGLGQKFNYGYTF.

CDR3 sequence reads: CASSQTGGTEAFF. CDR3 nucleotide sequence: TGTGCCAGCTCACAGACAGGGGGCACTGAAGCTTTCTTT. The chain combines TRBV18 with TRBJ1-1, with 9 bases that match TRBD1. Germline lookup yields CDR1 KGHSH and CDR2 LQKENI. After removal of 4 bases from V and 4 bases from J, the junction contained 1 base not matched to a gene. The CDR3 has 13 amino acids.

J is TRBJ2-4 and V is TRBV4-2; TRBD2 matches at 7 bases. The CDR3 totals 13 residues. Per germline, CDR1 LGHNA and CDR2 YNFKEQ. The junction had 7 bases not matched to a gene; V was cut back by 0 bases and J by 14 bases. The CDR3 protein is CASSQDPGTIKYF. CDR3 DNA sequence: TGTGCCAGCAGCCAAGATCCGGGGACTATCAAGTACTTC.

This chain uses TRBV28 with TRBJ2-2, with 8 bases that match TRBD1. This CDR3 region has 17 residues. V lost 5 bases, J lost 5 bases, and 13 bases stayed unmatched. CDR1 and CDR2 from the germline V gene are MDHEN and SYDVKM. CDR3 amino acids: CASSPAGDRGWTGELFF. DNA for the CDR3: TGTGCCAGCAGTCCCGCCGGCGACAGGGGATGGACCGGGGAGCTGTTTTTT.

The rearrangement joins TRBV18 to TRBJ2-6; 8 bases align to TRBD1. The CDR3 runs 19 residues. CDR1 is KGHSH, CDR2 LQKENI, per germline. Trimming cost V 5 bases and J 2 bases; bases outside gene matches: 14. CDR3 sequence (DNA): TGTGCCAGCTCATCACTTACAGGGGGATCGGGACCTGGGGCCAACGTCCTGACTTTC. Its protein product is CASSSLTGGSGPGANVLTF.

The chain links TRBV5-1 to TRBJ2-7, with TRBD2 matching 9 bases. This CDR3 contains 15 residues. Germline CDR1 is SGHRS and CDR2 is YFSETQ. Unmatched junction bases numbered 10, after V lost 4 bases and J lost 5 bases. CDR3 residues: CASSPRGGRADEQYF. The CDR3 nucleotides are TGCGCCAGCAGCCCGCGGGGCGGGAGGGCCGACGAGCAGTACTTC.

V usage is TRBV6-1 and J usage is TRBJ1-2; D is undetermined. Germline V gene sequence: CDR1 MNHNS, CDR2 SASEGT. This CDR3 is built from 13 residues. V was shortened by 3 bases and J by 3 bases, with 8 bases between the two germline ends. This CDR3 is CASSETGYYGYTF. CDR3 DNA sequence: TGTGCCAGCAGTGAGACGGGTTACTATGGCTACACCTTC.

The rearrangement uses TRBV12-5 and TRBJ1-1; D perhaps matches TRBD1 (6 bases). V was cut by 0 bases and J by 0 bases, with 17 bases left in between. The CDR3 loop spans 18 amino acids. Germline CDR1 is LGHNT and CDR2 is FRNRAP. The CDR3 reads CASGLVLFPDRLNTEAFF. DNA of the CDR3: TGTGCTAGTGGTTTGGTACTTTTTCCGGACAGATTGAACACTGAAGCTTTCTTT.